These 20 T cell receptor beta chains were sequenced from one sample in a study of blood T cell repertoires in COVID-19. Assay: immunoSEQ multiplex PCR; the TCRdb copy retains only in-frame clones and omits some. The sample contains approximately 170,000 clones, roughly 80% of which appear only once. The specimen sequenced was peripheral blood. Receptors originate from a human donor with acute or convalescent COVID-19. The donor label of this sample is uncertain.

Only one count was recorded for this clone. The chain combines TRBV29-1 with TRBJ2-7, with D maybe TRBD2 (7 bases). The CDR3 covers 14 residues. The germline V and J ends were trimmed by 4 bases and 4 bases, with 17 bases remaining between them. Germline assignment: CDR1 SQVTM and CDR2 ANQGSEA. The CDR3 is CSVAPMAGAYEQYF. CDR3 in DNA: TGCAGCGTTGCTCCCATGGCGGGGGCTTACGAGCAGTACTTC.

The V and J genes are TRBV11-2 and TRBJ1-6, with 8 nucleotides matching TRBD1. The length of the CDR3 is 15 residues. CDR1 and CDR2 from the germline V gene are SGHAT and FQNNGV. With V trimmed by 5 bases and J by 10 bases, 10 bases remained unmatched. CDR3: CASSITGGPGSPLHF. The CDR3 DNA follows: TGTGCCAGCAGCATCACAGGGGGGCCAGGATCACCCCTCCACTTT.

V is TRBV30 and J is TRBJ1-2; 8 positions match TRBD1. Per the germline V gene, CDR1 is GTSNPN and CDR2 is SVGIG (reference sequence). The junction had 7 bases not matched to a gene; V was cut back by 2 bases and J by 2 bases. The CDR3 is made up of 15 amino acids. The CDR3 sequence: CAWSPDRGGNYGYTF. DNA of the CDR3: TGTGCCTGGAGTCCCGACAGGGGAGGAAACTATGGCTACACCTTC.

In nucleotides, the CDR3 is TGTGCCAGCAGCTTACAGGGGCCGACTGGGTACGAGCAGTACTTC. Protein sequence: CASSLQGPTGYEQYF. This chain uses TRBV7-9 with TRBJ2-7; a possible D gene is TRBD1 (6 bases). Germline assignment: CDR1 SEHNR and CDR2 FQNEAQ (reference sequence). This CDR3 is built from 15 residues. V was cut by 2 bases and J by 4 bases, with 15 bases left in between.

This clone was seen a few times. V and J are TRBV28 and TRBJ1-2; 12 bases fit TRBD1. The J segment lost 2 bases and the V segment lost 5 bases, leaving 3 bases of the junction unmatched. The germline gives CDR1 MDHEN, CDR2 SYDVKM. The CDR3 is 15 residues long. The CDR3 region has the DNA TGTGCCAGCAGTCCCGGGACAGGGGGCAACTATGGCTACACCTTC. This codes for CASSPGTGGNYGYTF.

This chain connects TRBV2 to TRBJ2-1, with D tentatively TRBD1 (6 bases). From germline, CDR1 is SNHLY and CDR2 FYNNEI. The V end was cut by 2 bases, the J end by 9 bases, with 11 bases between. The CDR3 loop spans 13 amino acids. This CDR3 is CASSEYRAGEQFF. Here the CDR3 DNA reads TGTGCCAGCAGTGAATACAGGGCGGGTGAGCAGTTCTTC.

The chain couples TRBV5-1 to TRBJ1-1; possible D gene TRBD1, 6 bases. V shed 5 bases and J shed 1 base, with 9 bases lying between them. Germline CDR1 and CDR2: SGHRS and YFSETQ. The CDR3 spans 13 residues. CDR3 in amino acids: CASRPQGNTEAFF. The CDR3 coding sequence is TGCGCCAGCAGGCCACAGGGGAACACTGAAGCTTTCTTT. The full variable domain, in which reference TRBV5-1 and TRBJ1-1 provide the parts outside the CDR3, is KAGVTQTPRYLIKTRGQQVTLSCSPISGHRSVSWYQQTPGQGLQFLFEYFSETQRNKGNFPGRFSGRQFSNSRSEMNVSTLELGDSALYLCASRPQGNTEAFFGQGTRLTVV.

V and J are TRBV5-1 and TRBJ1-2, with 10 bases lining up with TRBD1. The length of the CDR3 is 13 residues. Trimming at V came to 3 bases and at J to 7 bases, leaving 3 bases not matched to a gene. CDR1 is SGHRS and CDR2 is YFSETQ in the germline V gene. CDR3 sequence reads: CASSWDRGSGYTF. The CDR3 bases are TGCGCCAGCAGCTGGGACAGGGGATCTGGCTACACCTTC.

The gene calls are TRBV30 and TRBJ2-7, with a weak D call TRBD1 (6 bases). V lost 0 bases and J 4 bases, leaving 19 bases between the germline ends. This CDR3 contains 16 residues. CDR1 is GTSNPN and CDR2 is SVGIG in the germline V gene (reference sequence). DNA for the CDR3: TGTGCCTGGAGTGTACAGGAGAGGACAGCCTTATACGAGCAGTACTTC. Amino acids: CAWSVQERTALYEQYF.

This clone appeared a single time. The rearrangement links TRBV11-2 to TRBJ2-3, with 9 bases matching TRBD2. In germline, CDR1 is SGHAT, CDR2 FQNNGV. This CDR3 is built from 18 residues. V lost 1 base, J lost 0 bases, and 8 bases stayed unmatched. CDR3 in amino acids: CASSLGLSAGGSTDTQYF. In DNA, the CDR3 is TGTGCCAGCAGCTTAGGGCTTTCGGCGGGAGGGAGCACAGATACGCAGTATTTT.

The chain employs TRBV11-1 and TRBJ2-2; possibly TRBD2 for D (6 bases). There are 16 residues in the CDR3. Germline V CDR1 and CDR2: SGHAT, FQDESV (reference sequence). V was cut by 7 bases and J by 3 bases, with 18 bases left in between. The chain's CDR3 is CASTHSTREDTGELFF. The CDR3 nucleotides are TGTGCCAGCACGCACTCGACTAGGGAAGACACCGGGGAGCTGTTTTTT.

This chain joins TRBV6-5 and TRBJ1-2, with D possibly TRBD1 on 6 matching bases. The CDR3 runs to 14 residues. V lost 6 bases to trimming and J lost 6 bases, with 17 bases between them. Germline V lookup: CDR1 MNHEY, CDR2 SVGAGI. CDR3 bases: TGTGCCAGCAGATTCCTCGACAGGTTTGATGGCTACACCTTC. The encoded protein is CASRFLDRFDGYTF.

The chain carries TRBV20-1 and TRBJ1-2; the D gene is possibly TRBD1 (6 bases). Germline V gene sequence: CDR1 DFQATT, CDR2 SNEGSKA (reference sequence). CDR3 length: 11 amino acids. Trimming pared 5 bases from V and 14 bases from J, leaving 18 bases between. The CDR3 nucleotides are TGCAGTGCTCCGGGACAAATCTTCCAGACCTTC. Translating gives CSAPGQIFQTF.

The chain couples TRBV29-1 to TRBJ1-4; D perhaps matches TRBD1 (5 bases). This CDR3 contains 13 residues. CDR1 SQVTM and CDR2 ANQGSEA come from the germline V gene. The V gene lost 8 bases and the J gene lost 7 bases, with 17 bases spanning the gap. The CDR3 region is CSFRQQRGEKLFF. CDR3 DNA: TGCAGCTTCCGACAGCAGCGGGGTGAAAAACTGTTTTTT.

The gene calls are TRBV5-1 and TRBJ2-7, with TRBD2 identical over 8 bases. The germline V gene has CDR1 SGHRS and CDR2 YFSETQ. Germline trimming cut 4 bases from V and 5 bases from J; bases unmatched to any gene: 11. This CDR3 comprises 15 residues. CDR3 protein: CASSPWELAVHEQYF. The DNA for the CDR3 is TGCGCCAGCAGCCCATGGGAACTAGCGGTCCACGAGCAGTACTTC.

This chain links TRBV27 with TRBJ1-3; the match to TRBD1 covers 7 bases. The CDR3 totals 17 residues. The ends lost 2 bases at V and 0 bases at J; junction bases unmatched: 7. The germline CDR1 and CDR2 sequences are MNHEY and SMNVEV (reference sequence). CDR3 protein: CASSLTAGGSSGNTIYF. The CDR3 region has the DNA TGTGCCAGCAGTTTAACGGCAGGGGGAAGCTCTGGAAACACCATATATTTT.

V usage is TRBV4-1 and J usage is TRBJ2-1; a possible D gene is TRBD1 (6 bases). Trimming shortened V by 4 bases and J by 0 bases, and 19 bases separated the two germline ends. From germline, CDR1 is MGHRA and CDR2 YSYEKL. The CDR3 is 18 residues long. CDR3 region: CASSPVQAGVGSYNEQFF. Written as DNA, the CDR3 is TGCGCCAGCAGCCCAGTTCAGGCAGGGGTCGGCTCCTACAATGAGCAGTTCTTC.

The CDR3 bases are TGTGCCAGCTCACGAGAGACAGGCCGCCAAGAGACCCAGTACTTC. Translation gives CASSRETGRQETQYF. This chain connects TRBV18 to TRBJ2-5, with D possibly being TRBD1 (6 bases). CDR3 length: 15 amino acids. CDR1 KGHSH and CDR2 LQKENI come from the germline V gene. V was clipped by 4 bases and J by 1 base, with 13 bases between them.

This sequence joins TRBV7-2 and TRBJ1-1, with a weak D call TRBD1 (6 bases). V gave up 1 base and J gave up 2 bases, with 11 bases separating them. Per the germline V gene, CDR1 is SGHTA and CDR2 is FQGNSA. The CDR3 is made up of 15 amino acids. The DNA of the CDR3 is TGTGCCAGCAGCTTAGGGGGGGGCCCAAACACTGAAGCTTTCTTT. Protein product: CASSLGGGPNTEAFF.

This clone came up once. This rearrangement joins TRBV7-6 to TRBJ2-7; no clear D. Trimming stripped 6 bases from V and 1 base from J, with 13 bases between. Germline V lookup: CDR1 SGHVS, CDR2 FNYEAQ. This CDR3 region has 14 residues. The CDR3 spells CASRSEAQSYEQYF. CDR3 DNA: TGTGCCAGCAGATCCGAGGCACAATCCTACGAGCAGTACTTC.